This T cell receptor (beta chain) appears in the sequencing data of a study of cytomegalovirus exposure and HLA in healthy donors. At the level of the study: Among about 190 million T cells, an earlier analysis found 117 million unique TCR beta sequences. Membership in the Caucasian-associated ancestry cluster was found for approximately 85% of fewer than 450 genotyped donors. Overall study results and limits: The authors later found most CMV-associated TCR beta chains appeared HLA-restricted.

Losses at the gene ends were 3 bases for V and 5 bases for J; bases not matched to a gene: 7. CDR1 SGDLS and CDR2 YYNGEE come from the germline V gene. The length of the CDR3 is 14 residues. Amplification used 60 Vbeta primers and 13 Jbeta primers. The data were produced by immunoSEQ multiplex PCR, yet TCRdb's version contains in-frame clones alone and is incomplete. The sample yields 78,000 or so clones, under 65% seen once. Comments on this clone: The antigen remains undetermined.

Material for sequencing was PBMCs. The receptor was derived from a male donor in good health and CMV-seropositive. The chain couples TRBV9 to TRBJ2-5, with 7 positions matching TRBD2. CDR3 nucleotides: TGTGCCAGCAGCGCCTTGACTAGCTCCGAGACCCAGTACTTC. This encodes CASSALTSSETQYF. Filled out from reference TRBV9 and TRBJ2-5, the complete variable domain reads DSGVTQTPKHLITATGQRVTLRCSPRSGDLSVYWYQQSLDQGLQFLIQYYNGEERAKGNILERFSAQQFPDLHSELNLSSLELGDSALYFCASSALTSSETQYFGPGTRLLVL.